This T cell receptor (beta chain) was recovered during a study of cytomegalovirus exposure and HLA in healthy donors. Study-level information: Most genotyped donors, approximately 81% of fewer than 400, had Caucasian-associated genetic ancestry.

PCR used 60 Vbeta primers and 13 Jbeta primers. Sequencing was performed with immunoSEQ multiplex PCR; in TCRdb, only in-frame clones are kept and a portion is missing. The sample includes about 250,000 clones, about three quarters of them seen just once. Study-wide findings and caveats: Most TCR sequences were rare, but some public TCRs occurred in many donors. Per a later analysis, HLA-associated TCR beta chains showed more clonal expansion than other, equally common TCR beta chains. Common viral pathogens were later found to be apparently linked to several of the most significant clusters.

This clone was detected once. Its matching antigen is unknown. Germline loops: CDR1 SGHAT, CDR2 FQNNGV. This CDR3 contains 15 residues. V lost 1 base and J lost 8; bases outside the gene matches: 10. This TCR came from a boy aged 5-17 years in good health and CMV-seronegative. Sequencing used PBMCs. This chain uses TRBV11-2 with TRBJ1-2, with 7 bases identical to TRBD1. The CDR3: CASSLVVEGAKGYTF. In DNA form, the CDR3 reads TGTGCCAGCAGCTTAGTCGTCGAGGGGGCAAAGGGCTACACCTTC.